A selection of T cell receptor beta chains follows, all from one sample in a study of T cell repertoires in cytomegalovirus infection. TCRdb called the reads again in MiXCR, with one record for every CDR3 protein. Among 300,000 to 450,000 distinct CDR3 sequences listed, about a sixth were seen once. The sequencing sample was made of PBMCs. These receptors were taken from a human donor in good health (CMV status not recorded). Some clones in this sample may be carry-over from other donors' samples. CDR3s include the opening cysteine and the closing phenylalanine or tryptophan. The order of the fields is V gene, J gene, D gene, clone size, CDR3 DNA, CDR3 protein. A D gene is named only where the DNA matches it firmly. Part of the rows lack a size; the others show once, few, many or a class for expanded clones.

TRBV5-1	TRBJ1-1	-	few	TGCGCCAGCAGCTGGGGGGTTGAGAACACTGAAGCTTTCTTT	CASSWGVENTEAFF
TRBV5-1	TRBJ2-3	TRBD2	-	TGCGCCAGCAGCTTGGTCCGAGCGGGGCCAGATACGCAGTATTTT	CASSLVRAGPDTQYF
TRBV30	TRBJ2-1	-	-	TGTGCCTGGAGCCGGGACGTCAACAATGAGCAGTTCTTC	CAWSRDVNNEQFF
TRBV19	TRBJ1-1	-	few	TGTGCCAGTAGAAACCCCTCGGGCAGGGTGGTGAACACTGAAGCTTTCTTT	CASRNPSGRVVNTEAFF
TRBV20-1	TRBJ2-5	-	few	TGCAGTGCTAGAAGGGGGGCTGAGACCCAGTACTTC	CSARRGAETQYF
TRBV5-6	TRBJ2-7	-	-	TGTGCCAGCAGCTTGATGGGGGGCTCCTACGAGCAGTACTTC	CASSLMGGSYEQYF
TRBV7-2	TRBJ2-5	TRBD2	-	TGTGCCAGCAGCTTAGAGGCGGGAGGAAGGGAGACCCAGTACTTC	CASSLEAGGRETQYF
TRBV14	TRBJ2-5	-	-	TGTGCCAGCAGCCCCGGGACTCAAGCCAGACAAGAGACCCAGTACTTC	CASSPGTQARQETQYF
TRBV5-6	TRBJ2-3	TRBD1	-	TGTGCCAGCAGCTCGGGACAGATTTACACAGATACGCAGTATTTT	CASSSGQIYTDTQYF
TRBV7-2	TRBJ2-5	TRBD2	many	TGTGCCAGCAGACCCGGGGGGGGTGAGACCCAGTACTTC	CASRPGGGETQYF
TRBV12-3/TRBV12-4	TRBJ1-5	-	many	TGTGCCAGCAGCTCCAATACAGGCATGCGTCAGCCCCAGCATTTT	CASSSNTGMRQPQHF
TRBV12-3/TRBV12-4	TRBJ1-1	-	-	TGTGCCAGCAGCCAGTCGAAGATGAACACTGAAGCTTTCTTT	CASSQSKMNTEAFF